Following are 24 T cell receptor beta chains from one sample sequenced in a study of identifying expanded T cells in peripheral blood. Clones were sequenced by immunoSEQ multiplex PCR, and TCRdb holds only the in-frame ones, with some missing. This sample has approximately 120,000 clones, with roughly 90% found just once. The sample consisted of blood. These receptors came from a person between 18 and 70 years old in good health.

This clone has a single count. This chain connects TRBV7-9 to TRBJ2-7; the D call may be TRBD1 or TRBD2 (5 bases each). Germline CDR1 SEHNR, CDR2 FQNEAQ (reference sequence). Between the trimmed V and J ends, which lost 1 base and 5 bases, there was a span of 18 bases. This CDR3 spans 16 amino acids. As DNA, the CDR3 is TGTGCCAGCAGCTTAGGCCTGCAGGGAGCAGGACACGAGCAGTACTTC. This sequence encodes CASSLGLQGAGHEQYF. The whole variable domain, remainder taken from reference TRBV7-9 and TRBJ2-7, is DTGVSQNPRHKITKRGQNVTFRCDPISEHNRLYWYRQTLGQGPEFLTYFQNEAQLEKSRLLSDRFSAERPKGSFSTLEIQRTEQGDSAMYLCASSLGLQGAGHEQYFGPGTRLTVT.

This clone was observed a few times. This chain links TRBV6-5 with TRBJ2-2, with D possibly matching TRBD2 (5 bases). This CDR3 is built from 15 residues. Deletions cut 6 bases from V and 6 bases from J, with 17 bases between. The V gene's germline CDR1 is MNHEY and CDR2 SVGAGI. CDR3 residues: CASSRRRAPAGELFF. Written as DNA, the CDR3 is TGTGCCAGCAGCCGCCGGCGGGCCCCCGCCGGGGAGCTGTTTTTT.

The CDR3 region has the DNA TGTGCCAGCAGTTACTCGTACAACTACAATGAGCAGTTCTTC. This encodes CASSYSYNYNEQFF. The chain recombines TRBV6-5 with TRBJ2-1, with D uncertain. V was cut by 0 bases and J by 3 bases, with 6 bases left in between. The CDR3 covers 14 residues. Germline V gene lookup returns CDR1 MNHEY and CDR2 SVGAGI.

The chain combines TRBV18 with TRBJ2-1; 11 bases map to TRBD2. The CDR3 has 17 residues. The germline V gene has CDR1 KGHSH and CDR2 LQKENI. Unmatched junction bases numbered 8, after V lost 3 bases and J lost 4 bases. The CDR3 loop reads CASSPRASGRPYNEQFF. CDR3 DNA: TGTGCCAGCTCACCTCGGGCTAGCGGGAGGCCGTACAATGAGCAGTTCTTC. Looking up the rest from reference TRBV18 and TRBJ2-1 gives the full variable domain: NAGVMQNPRHLVRRRGQEARLRCSPMKGHSHVYWYRQLPEEGLKFMVYLQKENIIDESGMPKERFSAEFPKEGPSILRIQQVVRGDSAAYFCASSPRASGRPYNEQFFGPGTRLTVL.

This clone has more than one count but fewer than ten. The chain has TRBV6-5 and TRBJ1-6; D call uncertain. CDR3 length: 15 amino acids. Germline CDR1 reads MNHEY; CDR2 reads SVGAGI. V was trimmed by 6 bases and J by 0 bases, leaving 9 bases between them. The CDR3 DNA follows: TGTGCCAGCAGGAGGGAGAGCTCCTATAATTCACCCCTCCACTTT. It yields the protein CASRRESSYNSPLHF.

V usage is TRBV2 and J usage is TRBJ1-4, with TRBD1 as a possible D gene (6 bases). The CDR3 is 14 residues long. Trimming removed 11 bases at V and 8 bases at J, with 21 bases between. Germline V gives CDR1 SNHLY, CDR2 FYNNEI. The CDR3 DNA is TGTGCCTGCAAGGCTGGGGGCGCCGGGGAAAAACTGTTTTTT. Protein product: CACKAGGAGEKLFF.

CDR3 in amino acids: CASSLVGGYNEQFF. CDR3 sequence (DNA): TGTGCCAGCAGCTTAGTAGGGGGATACAATGAGCAGTTCTTC. The chain is built from TRBV11-3 and TRBJ2-1; a possible D gene is TRBD1 (6 bases). This CDR3 is 14 amino acids long. V lost 1 base and J lost 4, with 8 bases in between. CDR1 is SGHNT and CDR2 is YENEEA in the germline V gene.

The chain uses TRBV7-2 and TRBJ1-4; a possible D gene is TRBD1 (6 bases). Trimming cost V 7 bases and J 8 bases, with 20 bases left between them. Germline CDR1 and CDR2: SGHTA and FQGNSA. This CDR3 comprises 15 residues. The CDR3 here is CASTSGQGLGEKLFF. DNA of the CDR3: TGTGCCAGCACTTCTGGTCAGGGGTTGGGGGAAAAACTGTTTTTT.

For the CDR3, the DNA is TGTGCCAGCAGCGTAAGGAATCTGGGTTCCTATGGCTACACCTTC. Its protein is CASSVRNLGSYGYTF. The gene calls are TRBV6-1 and TRBJ1-2, with unresolved D. The ends were cut back, 6 bases at V and 4 bases at J, with 18 bases in the middle. The CDR3 runs to 15 residues. Germline CDR1 is MNHNS and CDR2 is SASEGT.

J is TRBJ2-7 and V is TRBV27, with 10 bases fitting TRBD1. J gave up 3 bases and V 5 bases, and 7 bases lay outside the gene matches. CDR3 length: 15 residues. Germline V gene sequence: CDR1 MNHEY, CDR2 SMNVEV (reference sequence). As DNA, the CDR3 is TGTGCCAGCAGTGCGAACCGGGACAGGGGCTACGAGCAGTACTTC. This translates into CASSANRDRGYEQYF.

The chain recombines TRBV28 with TRBJ2-1; 8 bases match TRBD1. Germline loops: CDR1 MDHEN, CDR2 SYDVKM. This CDR3 is built from 12 residues. The trim removed 7 bases at V and 13 bases at J, leaving 9 bases unmatched. The DNA for the CDR3 is TGTGCCAGCACTCTAGTCCAGGGGGCTCAGTTCTTC. Translating gives CASTLVQGAQFF.

V and J are TRBV7-2 and TRBJ1-5, with a tentative D call TRBD1 (5 bases). V gave up 2 bases and J gave up 1 base, with 9 bases separating them. Germline loops: CDR1 SGHTA, CDR2 FQGNSA. The CDR3 has 15 residues. The CDR3 is CASSLQGVSNQPQHF. DNA for the CDR3: TGTGCCAGCAGCTTACAGGGTGTGAGCAATCAGCCCCAGCATTTT.

This chain uses TRBV7-2 with TRBJ2-1; D uncertain. The V end was cut by 2 bases, the J end by 4 bases, with 9 bases between. Germline CDR1 and CDR2: SGHTA and FQGNSA. CDR3 length: 14 amino acids. CDR3 DNA sequence: TGTGCCAGCAGCTTAAAGGCCAGATACAATGAGCAGTTCTTC. Translated: CASSLKARYNEQFF.

The chain employs TRBV19 and TRBJ2-7; 8 nucleotides line up with TRBD1. Trimming at V came to 5 bases and at J to 3 bases, leaving 6 bases not matched to a gene. The CDR3 has 14 amino acids. Germline lookup yields CDR1 LNHDA and CDR2 SQIVND (reference sequence). CDR3: CASSSRTGNYEQYF. As DNA, the CDR3 is TGTGCCAGTAGTTCTAGGACAGGGAACTACGAGCAGTACTTC.

The chain recombines TRBV19 with TRBJ2-3, with 11 bases fitting TRBD2. Germline V lookup: CDR1 LNHDA, CDR2 SQIVND (reference sequence). With V trimmed by 8 bases and J by 2 bases, 9 bases remained unmatched. This CDR3 spans 16 amino acids. The chain's CDR3 is CASVPSGGLNTDTQYF. CDR3 DNA: TGTGCCAGTGTACCTAGCGGGGGGCTGAACACAGATACGCAGTATTTT.

The genes are TRBV6-5 and TRBJ1-5, with D uncertain. Looked up from germline, CDR1 is MNHEY and CDR2 is SVGAGI. This CDR3 has 15 amino acids. The V end was cut by 5 bases, the J end by 1 base, with 12 bases between. The CDR3 region is CASSALRGSNQPQHF. The CDR3 coding sequence is TGTGCCAGCAGTGCCCTAAGAGGGAGCAATCAGCCCCAGCATTTT.

The chain is built from TRBV7-2 and TRBJ1-6; 7 bases align to TRBD1. CDR3 size: 16 residues. CDR1 is SGHTA, CDR2 FQGNSA, per germline. V was clipped by 5 bases and J by 7 bases; unmatched bases: 11. The CDR3 DNA is TGTGCCAGCAGCCCGCAGGGGGGACGGACAAATTCACCCCTCCACTTT. Its protein is CASSPQGGRTNSPLHF.

The chain uses TRBV7-2 and TRBJ2-7; D may be TRBD1 or TRBD2 (5 bases each). Deletions cut 4 bases from V and 7 bases from J, with 17 bases between. Germline V CDR1 and CDR2: SGHTA, FQGNSA. This CDR3 is built from 14 residues. CDR3 nucleotide sequence: TGTGCCAGCAGCTCCCTCCCAGGGCCGGGGGAGCAGTACTTC. Encoded protein: CASSSLPGPGEQYF. Complete variable domain (other parts from reference TRBV7-2 and TRBJ2-7): GAGVSQSPSNKVTEKGKDVELRCDPISGHTALYWYRQSLGQGLEFLIYFQGNSAPDKSGLPSDRFSAERTGGSVSTLTIQRTQQEDSAVYLCASSSLPGPGEQYFGPGTRLTVT.

V is TRBV18 and J is TRBJ2-7; tentatively, D is TRBD1 or TRBD2 (6 bases each). V was cut by 3 bases and J by 1 base, with 13 bases left in between. Germline CDR1 KGHSH, CDR2 LQKENI. This CDR3 is 15 amino acids long. CDR3 loop: CASSPLRGVSYEQYF. DNA of the CDR3: TGTGCCAGCTCACCCCTGAGGGGGGTGTCCTACGAGCAGTACTTC.

Ten or more counts support this clone. J is TRBJ1-2 and V is TRBV2, with TRBD1 as a possible D gene (6 bases). The germline V gene encodes CDR1 SNHLY and CDR2 FYNNEI. Trimming stripped 6 bases from V and 6 bases from J, with 11 bases between. The CDR3 consists of 12 residues. CDR3 coding DNA: TGTGCCAGCAGGGGAAGGGGGGATGGCTACACCTTC. This sequence encodes CASRGRGDGYTF.

The CDR3 DNA is TGTGCCAGCAGCGTAGGAGGGACAGGGTGGGATGGCTACACCTTC. Translation gives CASSVGGTGWDGYTF. This rearrangement joins TRBV9 to TRBJ1-2; the match to TRBD1 covers 9 bases. This CDR3 is built from 15 residues. CDR1 and CDR2 from the germline V gene are SGDLS and YYNGEE. V dropped 0 bases and J dropped 6; count of bases not matched to a gene: 6.

The rearrangement joins TRBV7-5 to TRBJ1-5; the table's D call, TRBD1, was not checked against the DNA. TRBV7-5 constitutes a pseudogene. The CDR3 sequence is 13 residues long. CDR3 in DNA: TGTGCCAGAGGGCCGACAGTTCCAACGCCCCAGCATTTT. This translates into CARGPTVPTPQHF.

The genes are TRBV27 and TRBJ2-1, with TRBD2 matching 13 bases. V shed 6 bases and J 7 bases; nucleotides not matched to a gene: 6. The CDR3 consists of 15 residues. Germline V CDR1 and CDR2: MNHEY, SMNVEV (reference sequence). CDR3 loop: CASSPLAGGPNEQFF. In DNA, the CDR3 is TGTGCCAGCAGCCCACTAGCGGGAGGGCCTAATGAGCAGTTCTTC.

The gene calls are TRBV2 and TRBJ2-1; TRBD2 agrees at 7 bases. The CDR3 totals 12 residues. Germline CDR1 is SNHLY and CDR2 is FYNNEI. The trim removed 6 bases at V and 8 bases at J, leaving 4 bases unmatched. The CDR3 DNA reads as TGTGCCAGCAGGGTCCGGGGGGATGAGCAGTTCTTC. Translated: CASRVRGDEQFF. Full variable domain (outside the CDR3, taken from reference TRBV2 and TRBJ2-1): EPEVTQTPSHQVTQMGQEVILRCVPISNHLYFYWYRQILGQKVEFLVSFYNNEISEKSEIFDDQFSVERPDGSNFTLKIRSTKLEDSAMYFCASRVRGDEQFFGPGTRLTVL.